The 29 T cell receptor beta chains listed next were all sequenced from one sample in a study of cytomegalovirus exposure and HLA in healthy donors. In the PCR, 60 Vbeta and 13 Jbeta primers were used. Libraries were prepared by immunoSEQ multiplex PCR; TCRdb keeps only in-frame clonotypes and omits some of them. The sample lists around 63,000 clones, 79% occurring once. The sample comprised PBMCs. All receptors derive from a woman aged 30 to 39 in good health and CMV-seronegative.

This clone was detected a few times. This chain uses TRBV4-3 with TRBJ1-3; no clear D gene. Germline CDR1 and CDR2: LGHNA and YSLEER. The V gene lost 5 bases and the J gene lost 2 bases, with 16 bases spanning the gap. This CDR3 comprises 16 residues. The CDR3 bases are TGCGCCAGCAGCTCCACCCTCCGGGGAGCTGGAAACACCATATATTTT. Its translation: CASSSTLRGAGNTIYF.

This clone was picked up one time. The chain joins TRBV5-6 to TRBJ2-5; D is possibly TRBD2 (5 bases). The germline CDR1 and CDR2 sequences are SGHDT and YYEEEE. CDR3 length equals 16 residues. V was trimmed by 1 base and J by 5 bases, leaving 18 bases between them. The CDR3 bases are TGTGCCAGCAGCTTGTACCACAGCGGACGTCGGGAGACCCAGTACTTC. It encodes CASSLYHSGRRETQYF.

This chain joins TRBV28 and TRBJ1-1; D perhaps matches TRBD1 (6 bases). V lost 6 bases, J lost 4 bases, and 15 bases lay in between. Germline CDR1 reads MDHEN; CDR2 reads SYDVKM. This CDR3 is built from 14 residues. The CDR3: CASRGTSGFTEAFF. CDR3 DNA: TGTGCCAGCAGGGGGACAAGTGGATTCACTGAAGCTTTCTTT.

The V call is TRBV7-9, the J call TRBJ2-7, with 11 nucleotides matching TRBD1. Germline V CDR1 and CDR2: SEHNR, FQNEAQ (reference sequence). The CDR3 totals 15 residues. The ends lost 5 bases at V and 5 bases at J; junction bases unmatched: 8. DNA for the CDR3: TGTGCCAGCAGCGCGGGACAGGGGGTCACGGACGAGCAGTACTTC. As protein: CASSAGQGVTDEQYF.

This clone came up a few times. The chain uses TRBV7-9 and TRBJ2-7, with D possibly being TRBD1 (5 bases). Germline CDR1 SEHNR, CDR2 FQNEAQ (reference sequence). Trimming left V 5 bases short and J 6 bases short, with 14 bases between. The CDR3 loop spans 13 amino acids. The CDR3: CASSPTDRIEQYF. The CDR3 DNA is TGTGCCAGCAGCCCAACCGACAGAATCGAGCAGTACTTC. Filled out from reference TRBV7-9 and TRBJ2-7, the complete variable domain reads DTGVSQNPRHKITKRGQNVTFRCDPISEHNRLYWYRQTLGQGPEFLTYFQNEAQLEKSRLLSDRFSAERPKGSFSTLEIQRTEQGDSAMYLCASSPTDRIEQYFGPGTRLTVT.

This chain connects TRBV9 to TRBJ2-3; 7 bases agree with TRBD1. Germline assignment: CDR1 SGDLS and CDR2 YYNGEE. The ends lost 6 bases at V and 0 bases at J; junction bases unmatched: 1. The CDR3 runs 13 residues. The CDR3 spells CASKGQSTDTQYF. DNA for the CDR3: TGTGCCAGCAAGGGACAGAGCACAGATACGCAGTATTTT.

The chain is built from TRBV25-1 and TRBJ2-7; D is undetermined. The germline CDR1 and CDR2 sequences are MGHDK and SYGVNS. This CDR3 spans 15 amino acids. With 8 bases removed from V and 9 bases from J, the gap between germline ends came to 26 bases. CDR3 coding DNA: TGTGCCAGCCCTTCGTGGTATCGATCTGATCTGGGGCAGTACGTC. Protein: CASPSWYRSDLGQYV.

V is TRBV11-2 and J is TRBJ1-1, with unresolved D. The germline CDR1 and CDR2 sequences are SGHAT and FQNNGV. This CDR3 spans 14 amino acids. V was shortened by 5 bases and J by 0 bases, with 10 bases between the two germline ends. CDR3 in amino acids: CASSTEAVNTEAFF. In DNA form, the CDR3 reads TGTGCCAGCAGCACCGAGGCCGTGAACACTGAAGCTTTCTTT. Full variable domain (remainder filled in from reference TRBV11-2 and TRBJ1-1): EAGVAQSPRYKIIEKRQSVAFWCNPISGHATLYWYQQILGQGPKLLIQFQNNGVVDDSQLPKDRFSAERLKGVDSTLKIQPAKLEDSAVYLCASSTEAVNTEAFFGQGTRLTVV.

This chain connects TRBV28 to TRBJ1-1; 7 positions agree with TRBD1. This CDR3 has 14 amino acids. The V gene's germline CDR1 is MDHEN and CDR2 SYDVKM. The ends lost 6 bases at V and 11 bases at J; junction bases unmatched: 15. In DNA, the CDR3 is TGTGCCAGCAGAGACTCCGGGACAGCACTTCCCGCTTTCTTT. Its protein is CASRDSGTALPAFF.

The chain links TRBV7-2 to TRBJ2-7, with D possibly TRBD1 on 6 matching bases. Trimming cost V 4 bases and J 4 bases, with 14 bases left between them. Germline CDR1 reads SGHTA; CDR2 reads FQGNSA. The CDR3 is 14 amino acids. Written as DNA, the CDR3 is TGTGCCAGCAGCTCTCCTCCAGGGGTTTACGAGCAGTACTTC. This sequence encodes CASSSPPGVYEQYF.

The chain couples TRBV10-1 to TRBJ2-7; D remains ambiguous. Deletions cut 9 bases from V and 2 bases from J, with 14 bases between. Germline V gene sequence: CDR1 WNHNN, CDR2 SYGVQD (reference sequence). The CDR3 has 13 residues. CDR3: CARNTLVPYEQYV. CDR3 in DNA: TGCGCCAGAAACACCCTAGTACCCTACGAGCAGTACGTC.

The genes are TRBV4-1 and TRBJ1-1, with D possibly TRBD1 on 6 matching bases. The CDR3 length is 16 residues. Trimming took off 0 bases at V and 2 bases at J, with 13 bases between the two ends. Germline V gene data show CDR1 as MGHRA and CDR2 as YSYEKL. The DNA of the CDR3 is TGCGCCAGCAGCCAAGACAGGGGATTAGGCAACACTGAAGCTTTCTTT. This translates into CASSQDRGLGNTEAFF.

V gene TRBV4-2 combines with J gene TRBJ2-1; D is perhaps TRBD1 (6 bases). The CDR3 covers 13 residues. Germline values: CDR1 LGHNA, CDR2 YNFKEQ. V shed 4 bases and J shed 12 bases, with 16 bases lying between them. CDR3 amino acids: CASSLGVQGGQFF. The CDR3 DNA follows: TGTGCCAGCAGCCTTGGTGTACAGGGTGGGCAGTTCTTC.

The chain uses TRBV5-1 and TRBJ1-1; 8 bases fit TRBD1. The CDR3 is 14 amino acids. Germline lookup yields CDR1 SGHRS and CDR2 YFSETQ. Unmatched junction bases numbered 3, after V lost 2 bases and J lost 3 bases. CDR3 bases: TGCGCCAGCAGCTTACAGGGGGAGGACACTGAAGCTTTCTTT. It yields the protein CASSLQGEDTEAFF.

The V and J genes are TRBV9 and TRBJ1-1; 7 nucleotides agree with TRBD1. Germline-derived CDR1 and CDR2 are SGDLS and YYNGEE. CDR3 size: 14 residues. Trimming took 3 bases from V and 2 from J; bases not matched to a gene: 4. The CDR3 loop reads CASSEQGDNTEAFF. The CDR3 DNA follows: TGTGCCAGCAGCGAGCAGGGGGATAACACTGAAGCTTTCTTT.

In its sample, this clone was seen once. At one end, the junction sequence differs from germline, possibly due to a read error. Other DNA sequences in the same sample also yield this CDR3. V usage is TRBV10-3 and J usage is TRBJ2-3, with 9 bases fitting TRBD2. Germline V gene data show CDR1 as ENHRY and CDR2 as SYGVKD. This CDR3 is 17 amino acids long. CDR3 nucleotides: TGCGCCATCAGTGGTCGACTAGCGGTCTCTAGCACAGATACGCAGTATTTT. It encodes CAISGRLAVSSTDTQYF.

The gene calls are TRBV2 and TRBJ2-1; TRBD2 matches at 9 bases. V was clipped by 7 bases and J by 4 bases; unmatched bases: 5. CDR3 length: 14 residues. Germline assignment: CDR1 SNHLY and CDR2 FYNNEI. The CDR3 coding sequence is TGTGCCAGCATCTCGACTAGCGGATACAATGAGCAGTTCTTC. As protein: CASISTSGYNEQFF.

The V gene is TRBV5-1, the J gene TRBJ1-6; TRBD1 agrees at 8 bases. This CDR3 region has 16 residues. Germline CDR1 is SGHRS and CDR2 is YFSETQ. V gave up 2 bases and J gave up 7 bases; unmatched junction bases: 8. CDR3 DNA sequence: TGCGCCAGCAGCTTACCGGGGACAGGAGGGAATTCACCCCTCCACTTT. Translated: CASSLPGTGGNSPLHF.

V is TRBV30 and J is TRBJ2-7; 9 bases align to TRBD1. The germline V gene has CDR1 GTSNPN and CDR2 SVGIG (reference sequence). The ends lost 2 bases at V and 5 bases at J; junction bases unmatched: 7. The CDR3 totals 14 residues. In DNA, the CDR3 is TGTGCCTGGAGTCCCGGGACAGGGAACGACGAGCAGTACTTC. Translated: CAWSPGTGNDEQYF.

This chain links TRBV7-8 with TRBJ1-2, with 7 bases fitting TRBD1. With 5 bases clipped from V and 3 bases from J, the junction kept 6 bases outside the gene matches. The V gene's germline CDR1 is SGHVS and CDR2 FQNEAQ. This CDR3 contains 14 residues. The CDR3 spells CASSPRQGHYGYTF. CDR3 DNA sequence: TGTGCCAGCAGCCCAAGACAGGGACACTATGGCTACACCTTC.

This chain links TRBV11-2 with TRBJ1-6, with D maybe TRBD1 (5 bases). CDR1 and CDR2 (germline): SGHAT, FQNNGV. This CDR3 region has 15 residues. Trimming removed 1 base at V and 7 bases at J, with 11 bases between. The chain's CDR3 is CASSLVTGVNSPLHF. In DNA form, the CDR3 reads TGTGCCAGCAGCTTAGTGACGGGGGTAAATTCACCCCTCCACTTT.

The rearrangement links TRBV7-2 to TRBJ1-5; D is unclear. The CDR3 is 17 amino acids. V lost 1 base and J 3 bases, leaving 16 bases between the germline ends. Looked up from germline, CDR1 is SGHTA and CDR2 is FQGNSA. This CDR3 reads CASSLVQSGRFNQPQHF. CDR3 nucleotides: TGTGCCAGCAGCTTAGTTCAATCAGGCAGGTTCAATCAGCCCCAGCATTTT.

This clone appeared once. V usage is TRBV2 and J usage is TRBJ2-3, with 8 bases identical to TRBD1. The length of the CDR3 is 14 residues. Germline V gene data show CDR1 as SNHLY and CDR2 as FYNNEI. The junction had 0 bases not matched to a gene; V was cut back by 3 bases and J by 1 base. The CDR3 DNA is TGTGCCAGCAGTGAGGGACAGGGCACAGATACGCAGTATTTT. Its protein product is CASSEGQGTDTQYF.

This clone showed up just a few times. The genes are TRBV11-2 and TRBJ2-7; TRBD1 might be the D (5 bases). This CDR3 region has 13 residues. Trimming stripped 6 bases from V and 0 bases from J, with 9 bases between. Germline loops: CDR1 SGHAT, CDR2 FQNNGV. CDR3 residues: CASSAGFSYEQYF. CDR3 coding DNA: TGTGCCAGCAGTGCAGGGTTCTCCTACGAGCAGTACTTC.

With regard to this clone: The junction shows a germline mismatch at one end, possibly a read error. The rearrangement joins TRBV9 to TRBJ2-2; 7 nucleotides match TRBD2. Germline CDR1 and CDR2: SGDLS and YYNGEE. This CDR3 has 18 residues. The CDR3 protein is CASSVDPLAGEGTGGLFF. CDR3 in DNA: TGTGCCAGCAGCGTAGACCCCTTGGCGGGAGAGGGCACCGGGGGGCTGTTTTTT.

The chain carries TRBV30 and TRBJ2-1; D might be TRBD2 (7 bases). The CDR3 contains 14 residues. The germline V gene encodes CDR1 GTSNPN and CDR2 SVGIG (reference sequence). V lost 0 bases and J lost 7, with 13 bases in between. The CDR3: CAWSVGGGSNEQFF. The DNA of the CDR3 is TGTGCCTGGAGTGTGGGAGGGGGTTCGAATGAGCAGTTCTTC.

The V gene is TRBV2, the J gene TRBJ1-5, with D uncertain. This CDR3 comprises 13 residues. CDR1 and CDR2 from the germline V gene are SNHLY and FYNNEI. The germline V and J ends were trimmed by 4 bases and 5 bases, with 9 bases remaining between them. Here the CDR3 reads CASSGSEDQPQHF. The CDR3 nucleotides read TGTGCCAGCAGTGGGTCAGAGGATCAGCCCCAGCATTTT. Variable domain in full (rest from reference TRBV2 and TRBJ1-5): EPEVTQTPSHQVTQMGQEVILRCVPISNHLYFYWYRQILGQKVEFLVSFYNNEISEKSEIFDDQFSVERPDGSNFTLKIRSTKLEDSAMYFCASSGSEDQPQHFGDGTRLSIL.

The chain carries TRBV7-9 and TRBJ1-1, with a weak D call TRBD1 (5 bases). Trimming shortened V by 5 bases and J by 4 bases, and 17 bases separated the two germline ends. The CDR3 contains 15 residues. Germline CDR1 reads SEHNR; CDR2 reads FQNEAQ (reference sequence). The CDR3 DNA follows: TGTGCCAGCAGCGTCCGGGACTCTGGGGGCACTGAAGCTTTCTTT. As protein: CASSVRDSGGTEAFF.

The chain recombines TRBV7-9 with TRBJ1-6; 11 positions agree with TRBD1. With 1 base clipped from V and 8 bases from J, the junction kept 7 bases outside the gene matches. This CDR3 is built from 17 residues. CDR1 is SEHNR and CDR2 is FQNEAQ in the germline V gene (reference sequence). The CDR3 protein is CASSLVMGQGDYSPLHF. DNA for the CDR3: TGTGCCAGCAGCTTAGTCATGGGACAGGGGGACTATTCACCCCTCCACTTT.